What follows are 19 T cell receptor beta chains derived from one specimen sequenced in a study of cytomegalovirus exposure and HLA in healthy donors. Vbeta (60) and Jbeta (13) primers were used in the PCR. Clones were sequenced by immunoSEQ multiplex PCR, and TCRdb holds only the in-frame ones, with some missing. The table has over 100,000 clones, approximately 82% seen once. Sequences were obtained from PBMCs. These receptors all stem from a female donor in good health and CMV-seronegative.

V gene TRBV6-5 combines with J gene TRBJ2-1; 9 positions match TRBD2. V lost 11 bases, J lost 8 bases, and 16 bases stayed unmatched. Germline V gene lookup returns CDR1 MNHEY and CDR2 SVGAGI. The CDR3 has 15 amino acids. The CDR3 spells CACAGGGGGADEQFF. CDR3 DNA sequence: TGTGCCTGCGCGGGGGGGGGCGGGGGAGCCGATGAGCAGTTCTTC.

The rearrangement uses TRBV7-2 and TRBJ2-1; D might be TRBD1 (6 bases). CDR3 length equals 13 residues. The germline V gene has CDR1 SGHTA and CDR2 FQGNSA. The V gene lost 5 bases and the J gene lost 5 bases, with 10 bases spanning the gap. CDR3 sequence (DNA): TGTGCCAGCAGCCTGGGGGCAGACAATGAGCAGTTCTTC. The encoded protein is CASSLGADNEQFF.

This clone was found a few times. V is TRBV27 and J is TRBJ2-4; D gene uncertain. V was trimmed by 5 bases and J by 0 bases, leaving 14 bases between them. The germline V gene has CDR1 MNHEY and CDR2 SMNVEV (reference sequence). The CDR3 consists of 16 residues. CDR3 coding DNA: TGTGCCAGCAGTCCTGGTGGCGGCCTAGCCAAAAACATTCAGTACTTC. The encoded protein is CASSPGGGLAKNIQYF.

The sample holds one count of this clone. This rearrangement joins TRBV29-1 to TRBJ2-1; D possibly corresponds to TRBD2 (5 bases). Germline V lookup: CDR1 SQVTM, CDR2 ANQGSEA. V was pared by 3 bases and J by 11 bases, with 14 bases between. CDR3 length: 12 amino acids. CDR3 sequence (DNA): TGCAGCGTTGAGGGGAAAGACTACCAGCAGTTCTTC. It yields the protein CSVEGKDYQQFF.

The chain recombines TRBV6-5 with TRBJ1-3; 7 positions match TRBD1. V lost 0 bases and J lost 4; bases outside the gene matches: 3. CDR1 MNHEY and CDR2 SVGAGI come from the germline V gene. This CDR3 spans 15 amino acids. The CDR3 here is CASSYSQGNGNTIYF. Here the CDR3 DNA reads TGTGCCAGCAGTTACTCACAGGGGAACGGAAACACCATATATTTT.

V gene TRBV19 combines with J gene TRBJ2-1; 10 positions match TRBD2. The CDR3 consists of 19 residues. Trimming removed 5 bases from V and 2 bases from J; junction bases left unmatched: 15. Germline loops: CDR1 LNHDA, CDR2 SQIVND (reference sequence). The CDR3 DNA is TGTGCCAGTAGTCCCAGCGGGAGGGCCTTAGGAGGGACCTACAATGAGCAGTTCTTC. This sequence encodes CASSPSGRALGGTYNEQFF.

This clone was seen a handful of times. The CDR3 spells CASSLTGLGYTF. The CDR3 DNA follows: TGTGCCAGCAGCTTGACAGGGTTAGGCTACACCTTC. V is TRBV7-2 and J is TRBJ1-2; 7 bases are shared with TRBD1. Trimming removed 3 bases from V and 8 bases from J; junction bases left unmatched: 3. The CDR3 spans 12 residues. CDR1 SGHTA and CDR2 FQGNSA come from the germline V gene.

The V call is TRBV21-1, the J call TRBJ1-3; the table gives TRBD1 as D, unverified against the DNA. TRBV21-1 is marked as a pseudogene. This CDR3 is 12 amino acids long. The DNA of the CDR3 is TGTGCCAAATGGACAGGGGGAAACACCATATATTTT. Its translation is CAKWTGGNTIYF.

CDR3 DNA sequence: TGCGCCAGCAGCCCGGGGGCGCGGGGGTCGGGTCAAGAGACCCAGTACTTC. This codes for CASSPGARGSGQETQYF. This chain connects TRBV5-1 to TRBJ2-5; possible D gene TRBD2, 7 bases. Per germline, CDR1 SGHRS and CDR2 YFSETQ. The length of the CDR3 is 17 residues. Trimming removed 4 bases from V and 2 bases from J, with 21 bases in between.

This sequence joins TRBV5-1 and TRBJ1-5; tentative D call: TRBD1 (5 bases). Trimming took 1 base from V and 7 from J, leaving 15 bases between them. CDR3 length: 15 amino acids. The V gene's germline CDR1 is SGHRS and CDR2 YFSETQ. CDR3 in DNA: TGCGCCAGCAGCTTGACCCCAGGGTCCGCGCAGCCCCAGCATTTT. Its translation is CASSLTPGSAQPQHF. Full variable domain (missing parts from reference TRBV5-1 and TRBJ1-5): KAGVTQTPRYLIKTRGQQVTLSCSPISGHRSVSWYQQTPGQGLQFLFEYFSETQRNKGNFPGRFSGRQFSNSRSEMNVSTLELGDSALYLCASSLTPGSAQPQHFGDGTRLSIL.

J is TRBJ2-4 and V is TRBV6-1; 10 bases agree with TRBD2. The CDR3 length is 13 residues. V was clipped by 6 bases and J by 8 bases; unmatched bases: 4. Germline CDR1 MNHNS, CDR2 SASEGT. The CDR3, as DNA: TGTGCCAGCAGGGGACTAGCGAGAGACATTCAGTACTTC. The encoded protein is CASRGLARDIQYF.

The genes are TRBV6-5 and TRBJ2-2, with TRBD2 identical over 7 bases. The CDR3 runs to 15 residues. Germline V gene lookup returns CDR1 MNHEY and CDR2 SVGAGI. Trimming cost V 6 bases and J 7 bases; bases outside gene matches: 11. The CDR3 here is CASRILPGGNGELFF. The CDR3 DNA is TGTGCCAGCAGGATCCTACCGGGAGGAAACGGGGAGCTGTTTTTT.

This clone was counted a few times. The chain couples TRBV7-3 to TRBJ2-7; 13 bases line up with TRBD2. Germline values: CDR1 SGHTA, CDR2 FQGTGA. CDR3 size: 16 residues. V trimming: 5 bases; J trimming: 6 bases; junction bases outside the gene matches: 10. DNA for the CDR3: TGTGCCAGCAGCCTGGGACTAGCGGGGACCTTCTGCGAGCAGTACTTC. It translates to CASSLGLAGTFCEQYF. Variable domain in full (rest from reference TRBV7-3 and TRBJ2-7): GAGVSQTPSNKVTEKGKYVELRCDPISGHTALYWYRQSLGQGPEFLIYFQGTGAADDSGLPNDRFFAVRPEGSVSTLKIQRTERGDSAVYLCASSLGLAGTFCEQYFGPGTRLTVT.

V usage is TRBV5-8 and J usage is TRBJ2-3; D might be TRBD1 (6 bases). The CDR3 has 15 amino acids. V was trimmed by 5 bases and J by 3 bases, leaving 16 bases between them. Looked up from germline, CDR1 is SGHTS and CDR2 is YDEGEE. CDR3 nucleotides: TGTGCCAGCAGTTGGGGCCAGGGGTCAACAGATACGCAGTATTTT. Protein sequence: CASSWGQGSTDTQYF. Using reference TRBV5-8 and TRBJ2-3 for the parts outside the CDR3, the full variable domain is EAGVTQSPTHLIKTRGQQATLRCSPISGHTSVYWYQQALGLGLQFLLWYDEGEERNRGNFPPRFSGRQFPNYSSELNVNALELEDSALYLCASSWGQGSTDTQYFGPGTRLTVL.

As to this clone: This CDR3 is also generated by other DNA sequences in the sample. The chain is built from TRBV5-1 and TRBJ2-7, with 8 bases aligning to TRBD2. Germline loops: CDR1 SGHRS, CDR2 YFSETQ. The CDR3 contains 14 residues. V shed 1 base, J shed 1 base, and the junction held 1 base outside the gene matches. CDR3 sequence reads: CASSLTSGSYEQYF. CDR3 nucleotides: TGCGCCAGCAGCTTGACTAGCGGTTCCTACGAGCAGTACTTC.

This chain links TRBV27 with TRBJ2-7; 7 nucleotides align to TRBD1. Germline-derived CDR1 and CDR2 are MNHEY and SMNVEV (reference sequence). Germline trimming cut 3 bases from V and 5 bases from J; bases unmatched to any gene: 7. This CDR3 has 14 amino acids. CDR3 loop: CASSLQGVIHEQYF. CDR3 sequence (DNA): TGTGCCAGCAGTTTGCAGGGGGTTATCCACGAGCAGTACTTC.

This sequence joins TRBV5-6 and TRBJ2-5; D not resolved. The V and J ends lost 1 base and 11 bases respectively, with 12 bases between them. Germline V gives CDR1 SGHDT, CDR2 YYEEEE. The CDR3 is 12 amino acids. In nucleotides, the CDR3 is TGTGCCAGCAGCTTGTCCCTTAGTGAGCAGTACTTC. Its translation is CASSLSLSEQYF.

V is TRBV5-5 and J is TRBJ2-7; D is undetermined. The V end was cut by 0 bases, the J end by 5 bases, with 6 bases between. Per the germline V gene, CDR1 is SGHKS and CDR2 is YYEKEE (reference sequence). The CDR3 is made up of 12 amino acids. CDR3 region: CASSLGRDEQYF. The CDR3 DNA is TGTGCCAGCAGCTTGGGCCGGGACGAGCAGTACTTC.

The chain carries TRBV4-1 and TRBJ2-7, with D possibly TRBD2 on 6 matching bases. The CDR3 loop spans 16 amino acids. V lost 4 bases and J 2 bases, leaving 18 bases between the germline ends. Germline loops: CDR1 MGHRA, CDR2 YSYEKL. The CDR3 sequence: CASSPTGGKDPYEQYF. CDR3 bases: TGCGCCAGCAGCCCAACCGGGGGTAAAGACCCCTACGAGCAGTACTTC.